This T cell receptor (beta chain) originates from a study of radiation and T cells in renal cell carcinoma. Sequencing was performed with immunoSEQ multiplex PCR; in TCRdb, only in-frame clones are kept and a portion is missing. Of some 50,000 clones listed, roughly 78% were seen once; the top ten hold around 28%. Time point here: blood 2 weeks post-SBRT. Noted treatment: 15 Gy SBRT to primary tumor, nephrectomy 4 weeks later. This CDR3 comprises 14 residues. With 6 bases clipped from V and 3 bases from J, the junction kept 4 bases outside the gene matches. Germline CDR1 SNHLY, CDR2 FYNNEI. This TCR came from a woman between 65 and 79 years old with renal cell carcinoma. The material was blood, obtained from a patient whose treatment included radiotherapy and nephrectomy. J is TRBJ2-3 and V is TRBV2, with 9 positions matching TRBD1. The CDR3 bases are TGTGCCAGCAGGCGGGACAGGGTGACAGATACGCAGTATTTT. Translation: CASRRDRVTDTQYF.